One and the same sample provided the 14 T cell receptor beta chains below, sequenced in a study of CD8+CD57+ T cells in acquired aplastic anemia. Using genomic DNA as the template, TCR beta VDJ and CDR3 profiling was carried out. Using its own MiXCR run on the reads, TCRdb lists one record per CDR3 protein. The top ten hold 7.5% to 9.5% of the sample, which has approximately 130,000 distinct CDR3 sequences, more than 35% seen once. Sequencing input: sorted CD4+, CD8+, or CD8+CD57+ T cells (not recorded which) from PBMCs. These receptors were obtained from a human donor in good health, serving as a control.

This clonotype was recorded many times. This sequence joins TRBV6-1 and TRBJ2-3; the D is unclear. Germline lookup yields CDR1 MNHNS and CDR2 SASEGT. Trimming removed 5 bases at V and 2 bases at J, with 8 bases between. The CDR3 runs 13 residues. In nucleotides, the CDR3 is TGTGCCAGCAGTCCCGACCTCACAGATACGCAGTATTTT. Its translation: CASSPDLTDTQYF.

The chain uses TRBV7-9 and TRBJ1-2; weak D call: TRBD1 (6 bases). Germline V gene lookup returns CDR1 SEHNR and CDR2 FQNEAQ (reference sequence). V lost 4 bases and J 8 bases, leaving 14 bases between the germline ends. This CDR3 is 13 amino acids long. The CDR3 is CASSSEGGRGYTF. CDR3 in DNA: TGTGCCAGCAGCTCTGAAGGGGGTCGGGGCTACACCTTC.

There are many counts of this clonotype. This rearrangement joins TRBV11-2 to TRBJ2-3, with 9 bases identical to TRBD1. V shed 5 bases, J shed 4 bases, and the junction held 7 bases outside the gene matches. The CDR3 is 15 amino acids. CDR1 and CDR2 from the germline V gene are SGHAT and FQNNGV. CDR3 coding DNA: TGTGCCAGCAGCCCCGGGACAGGGAAGGCAGATACGCAGTATTTT. It encodes CASSPGTGKADTQYF.

The rearrangement links TRBV24-1 to TRBJ2-5; D may be TRBD1 or TRBD2 (5 bases each). Deletions cut 4 bases from V and 5 bases from J, with 16 bases between. Germline lookup yields CDR1 KGHDR and CDR2 SFDVKD. This CDR3 is 15 amino acids long. The DNA of the CDR3 is TGTGCCACCAGTGAGCTGGGACCCGCTGGGGAGACCCAGTACTTC. Translated: CATSELGPAGETQYF.

As concerns this clonotype: A much larger clone differs from this one at a single base, so this may be a read error. This chain uses TRBV6-5 with TRBJ1-1, with D unclear. Germline V lookup: CDR1 MNHEY, CDR2 SVGAGI. V was clipped by 0 bases and J by 12 bases, with 14 bases between them. The CDR3 is 13 residues long. The CDR3 loop is CASSYSGMTQPFF. CDR3 nucleotides: TGTGCCAGCAGTTACTCGGGTATGACGCAACCTTTCTTT.

This clonotype was seen once. This clone may be a read error of a much larger clone one base away. The chain joins TRBV12-3 or TRBV12-4 to TRBJ2-1; possibly TRBD2 for D (5 bases). This CDR3 is built from 13 residues. Between the trimmed V and J ends, which lost 2 bases and 7 bases, there was a span of 9 bases. The CDR3 region is CASSLSLANEQFF. The CDR3 nucleotides are TGTGCCAGCAGTTTAAGTCTAGCAAATGAGCAGTTCTTC.

The rearrangement links TRBV15 to TRBJ1-2; maybe TRBD1 (5 bases). V was shortened by 2 bases and J by 4 bases, with 8 bases between the two germline ends. Germline V gene lookup returns CDR1 LNHNV and CDR2 YYDKDF (reference sequence). The CDR3 sequence is 13 residues long. CDR3 region: CATSRRGRYGYTF. DNA of the CDR3: TGTGCCACCAGCAGACGGGGACGCTATGGCTACACCTTC.

This clonotype came up many times. This chain connects TRBV11-2 to TRBJ2-6; 12 nucleotides match TRBD1. The CDR3 loop spans 17 amino acids. CDR1 SGHAT and CDR2 FQNNGV come from the germline V gene. V trimming: 5 bases; J trimming: 3 bases; junction bases outside the gene matches: 5. CDR3 residues: CASSAGTGGGGANVLTF. In DNA, the CDR3 is TGTGCCAGCAGCGCCGGGACAGGGGGCGGTGGGGCCAACGTCCTGACTTTC.

The chain joins TRBV20-1 to TRBJ1-3; D perhaps matches TRBD1 (6 bases). Germline V gene data show CDR1 as DFQATT and CDR2 as SNEGSKA (reference sequence). The CDR3 is 16 residues long. With 5 bases removed from V and 0 bases from J, the gap between germline ends came to 17 bases. In nucleotides, the CDR3 is TGCAGTGCTTCCTTGGGGGGGCTAACCTCTGGAAACACCATATATTTT. Residues: CSASLGGLTSGNTIYF.

The gene calls are TRBV11-1 and TRBJ2-3, with a weak D call TRBD2 (6 bases). V was trimmed by 5 bases and J by 4 bases, leaving 19 bases between them. The germline CDR1 and CDR2 sequences are SGHAT and FQDESV (reference sequence). This CDR3 has 16 amino acids. CDR3 protein: CASSPPGLPRADTQYF. Here the CDR3 DNA reads TGTGCCAGCAGCCCCCCGGGACTGCCCAGGGCAGATACGCAGTATTTT.

This clonotype was seen just once. The V and J genes are TRBV7-6 and TRBJ1-5; TRBD1 might be the D (5 bases). Trimming stripped 5 bases from V and 10 bases from J, with 12 bases between. The CDR3 totals 12 residues. Germline V gene sequence: CDR1 SGHVS, CDR2 FNYEAQ. CDR3 sequence reads: CASSQGTGPQHF. Here the CDR3 DNA reads TGTGCCAGCAGCCAAGGGACTGGACCCCAGCATTTT.

The chain is built from TRBV15 and TRBJ2-2, with 8 bases that match TRBD1. The V gene end was trimmed by 3 bases and the J gene end by 6 bases; junction bases not matched to a gene: 9. Looked up from germline, CDR1 is LNHNV and CDR2 is YYDKDF (reference sequence). CDR3 length equals 16 residues. CDR3 bases: TGTGCCACCAGCAGGGATCAGGGGGCTAGGGCCGGGGAGCTGTTTTTT. Translating gives CATSRDQGARAGELFF. The full variable domain, in which reference TRBV15 and TRBJ2-2 provide the parts outside the CDR3, is DAMVIQNPRYQVTQFGKPVTLSCSQTLNHNVMYWYQQKSSQAPKLLFHYYDKDFNNEADTPDNFQSRRPNTSFCFLDIRSPGLGDTAMYLCATSRDQGARAGELFFGEGSRLTVL.

The CDR3 nucleotides read TGTGCCAGCAGCTTAGGTGGAGCAGGGGGAGTCTACACCTTC. This codes for CASSLGGAGGVYTF. The gene calls are TRBV7-6 and TRBJ1-2, with TRBD1 matching 7 bases. V was pared by 1 base and J by 10 bases, with 9 bases of the junction left unmatched. Germline V gene data show CDR1 as SGHVS and CDR2 as FNYEAQ. This CDR3 has 14 amino acids. Variable domain in full (rest from reference TRBV7-6 and TRBJ1-2): GAGVSQSPRYKVTKRGQDVALRCDPISGHVSLYWYRQALGQGPEFLTYFNYEAQQDKSGLPNDRFSAERPEGSISTLTIQRTEQRDSAMYRCASSLGGAGGVYTFGSGTRLTVV.

This clonotype appeared many times. J is TRBJ2-5 and V is TRBV6-1; D gene ambiguous. The germline V gene encodes CDR1 MNHNS and CDR2 SASEGT. Trimming stripped 10 bases from V and 4 bases from J, with 13 bases between. CDR3 length equals 12 residues. The CDR3 DNA follows: TGTGCCACGTGGGCTGTCACAGAGACCCAGTACTTC. Its protein product is CATWAVTETQYF.